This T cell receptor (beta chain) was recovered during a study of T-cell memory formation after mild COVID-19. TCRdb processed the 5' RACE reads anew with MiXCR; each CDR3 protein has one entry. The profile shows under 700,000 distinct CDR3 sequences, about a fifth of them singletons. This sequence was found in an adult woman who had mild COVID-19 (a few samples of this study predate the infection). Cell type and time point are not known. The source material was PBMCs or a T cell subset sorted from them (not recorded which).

The CDR3 protein is CASSPGQRAGTDTQYF. For the CDR3, the DNA is TGTGCCAGCAGCCCGGGACAGCGTGCTGGCACAGATACGCAGTATTTT. V usage is TRBV7-2 and J usage is TRBJ2-3; 7 bases are shared with TRBD1. This CDR3 has 16 amino acids. J was trimmed by 1 base and V by 5 bases; bases with no gene match: 9. Germline CDR1 SGHTA, CDR2 FQGNSA.